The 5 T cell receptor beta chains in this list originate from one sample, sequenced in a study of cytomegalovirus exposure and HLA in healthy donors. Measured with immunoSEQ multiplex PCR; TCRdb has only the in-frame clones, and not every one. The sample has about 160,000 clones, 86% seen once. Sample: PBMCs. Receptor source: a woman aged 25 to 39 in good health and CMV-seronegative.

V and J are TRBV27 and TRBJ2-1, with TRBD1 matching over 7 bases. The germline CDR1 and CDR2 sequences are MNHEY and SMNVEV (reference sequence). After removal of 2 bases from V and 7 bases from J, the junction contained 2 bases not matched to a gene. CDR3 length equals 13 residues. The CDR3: CASSLVRGNEQFF. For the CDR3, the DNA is TGTGCCAGCAGTTTAGTCAGGGGGAATGAGCAGTTCTTC.

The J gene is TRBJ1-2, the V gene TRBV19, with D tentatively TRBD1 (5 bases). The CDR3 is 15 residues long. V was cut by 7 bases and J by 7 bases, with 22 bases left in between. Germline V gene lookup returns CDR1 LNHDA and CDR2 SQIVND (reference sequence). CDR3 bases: TGTGCCAGTACTTCGACGTGGGATAGCAGGGCTGGCTACACCTTC. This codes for CASTSTWDSRAGYTF.

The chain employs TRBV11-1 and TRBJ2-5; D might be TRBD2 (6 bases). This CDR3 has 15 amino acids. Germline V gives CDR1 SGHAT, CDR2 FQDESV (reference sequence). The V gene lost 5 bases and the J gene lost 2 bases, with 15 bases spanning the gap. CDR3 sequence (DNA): TGTGCCAGCAGCGCGGGAAGGGGTTCTCAAGAGACCCAGTACTTC. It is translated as CASSAGRGSQETQYF.

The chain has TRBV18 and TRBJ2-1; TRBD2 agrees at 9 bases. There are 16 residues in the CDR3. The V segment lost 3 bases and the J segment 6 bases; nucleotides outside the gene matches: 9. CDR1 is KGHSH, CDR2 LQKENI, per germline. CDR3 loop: CASSPVRGRAGNEQFF. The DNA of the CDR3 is TGTGCCAGCTCACCCGTCCGCGGGAGGGCGGGCAATGAGCAGTTCTTC.

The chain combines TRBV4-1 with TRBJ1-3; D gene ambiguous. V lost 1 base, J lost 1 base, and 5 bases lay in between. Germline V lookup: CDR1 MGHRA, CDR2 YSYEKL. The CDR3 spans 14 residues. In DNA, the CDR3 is TGCGCCAGCAGCCAAGGGGAATCTGGAAACACCATATATTTT. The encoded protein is CASSQGESGNTIYF.